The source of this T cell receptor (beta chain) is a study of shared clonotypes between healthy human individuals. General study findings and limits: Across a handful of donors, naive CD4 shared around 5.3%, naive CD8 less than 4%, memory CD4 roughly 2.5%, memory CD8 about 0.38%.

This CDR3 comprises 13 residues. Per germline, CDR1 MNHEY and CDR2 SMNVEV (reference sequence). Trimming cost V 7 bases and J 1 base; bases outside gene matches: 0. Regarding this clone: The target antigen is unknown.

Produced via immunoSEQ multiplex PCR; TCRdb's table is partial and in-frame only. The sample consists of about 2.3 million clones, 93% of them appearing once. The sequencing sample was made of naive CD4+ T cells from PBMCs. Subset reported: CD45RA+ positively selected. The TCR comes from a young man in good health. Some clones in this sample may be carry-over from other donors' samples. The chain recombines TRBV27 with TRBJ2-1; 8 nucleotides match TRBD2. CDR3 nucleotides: TGTGCCAGCAAGCGGGAGTCCTACAATGAGCAGTTCTTC. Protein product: CASKRESYNEQFF.